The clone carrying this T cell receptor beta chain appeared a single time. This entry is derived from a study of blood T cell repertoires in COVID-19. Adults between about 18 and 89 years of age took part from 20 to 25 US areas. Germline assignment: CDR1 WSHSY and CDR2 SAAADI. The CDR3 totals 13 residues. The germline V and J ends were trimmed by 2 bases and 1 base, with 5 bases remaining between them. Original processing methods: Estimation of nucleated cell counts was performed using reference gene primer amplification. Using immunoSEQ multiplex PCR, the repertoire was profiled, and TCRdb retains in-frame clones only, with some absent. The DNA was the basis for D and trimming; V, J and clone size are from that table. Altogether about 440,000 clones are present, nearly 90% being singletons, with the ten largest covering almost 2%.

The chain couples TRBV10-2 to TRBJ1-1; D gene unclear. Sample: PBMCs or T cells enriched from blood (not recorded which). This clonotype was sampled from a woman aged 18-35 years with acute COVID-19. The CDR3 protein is CASSEQKNTEAFF. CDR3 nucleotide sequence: TGCGCCAGCAGTGAGCAGAAGAACACTGAAGCTTTCTTT.